This T cell receptor beta chain appears in the sequencing data of a study of shared clonotypes between healthy human individuals. The study drew its donors from healthy HIV-negative adults without recent acute infections or vaccinations. Genomic DNA came from tens of millions of PBMCs in unsorted samples. This CDR3 has 15 amino acids. Germline assignment: CDR1 MNHEY and CDR2 SMNVEV (reference sequence). V lost 2 bases to trimming and J lost 6 bases; unmatched junction nucleotides: 7. For each subset, genomic DNA was distributed in equal portions over several immunoSEQ plates. Assay: immunoSEQ multiplex PCR; the TCRdb copy retains only in-frame clones and omits some. The table includes about half a million clones, 79% detected once.

The specimen was PBMCs. This TCR derives from a woman in her thirties or forties in good health. Some clones in this sample may be carry-over from other donors' samples. V gene TRBV27 combines with J gene TRBJ1-3; 7 nucleotides agree with TRBD1. In DNA form, the CDR3 reads TGTGCCAGCAGTTTAGGCGCAGGGGGGGCAAACACCATATATTTT. It translates to CASSLGAGGANTIYF.